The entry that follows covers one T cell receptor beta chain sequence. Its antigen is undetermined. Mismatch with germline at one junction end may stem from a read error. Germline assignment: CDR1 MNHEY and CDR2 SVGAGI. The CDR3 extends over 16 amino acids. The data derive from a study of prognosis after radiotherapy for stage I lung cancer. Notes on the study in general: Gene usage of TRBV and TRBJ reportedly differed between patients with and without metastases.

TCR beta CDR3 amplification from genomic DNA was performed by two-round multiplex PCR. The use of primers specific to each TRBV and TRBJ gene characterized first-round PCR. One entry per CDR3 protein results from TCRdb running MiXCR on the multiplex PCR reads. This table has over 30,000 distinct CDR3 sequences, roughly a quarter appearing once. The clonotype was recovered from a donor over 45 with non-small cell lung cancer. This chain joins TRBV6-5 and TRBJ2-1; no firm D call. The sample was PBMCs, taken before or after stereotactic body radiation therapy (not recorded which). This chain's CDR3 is CASSYPHDRSYNELFF. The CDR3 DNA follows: TGTGCCAGCAGTTACCCTCATGACCGCTCCTACAATGAGCTGTTCTTC.